This T cell receptor (beta chain) originates from a study of patients and donors after allogeneic stem cell transplantation. TCRdb reanalysed the RT-PCR reads using MiXCR and keeps one entry per CDR3 protein. The data hold about 160,000 distinct CDR3 sequences, with about 36% observed a single time. Concerning this clonotype itself: No conserved phenylalanine or tryptophan ends this CDR3, so it is likely a read error. The limits of the CDR3 on the DNA are not certain, so only TCRdb's listed CDR3 is given.

Inclusive of both ends, the CDR3 amounts to 18 amino acids. Material for sequencing was blood, either unsorted or a sorted T cell fraction (not recorded which). The clonotype was recovered from a human donor who was either an allogeneic HSCT recipient or a stem cell or donor lymphocyte infusion donor (not recorded which). It is not recorded whose cells these are; they may come from a transplant donor. This chain links TRBV21-1 with TRBJ1-1; the table names TRBD1, a call not compared with the DNA. TRBV21-1 is marked as a pseudogene. The CDR3: CASTLRGQLHLSNTEAFL.